Each of the 19 T cell receptor beta chains below was sequenced from the same sample in a study of blood T cell repertoires in COVID-19. Clones were read by immunoSEQ multiplex PCR, and TCRdb kept only the in-frame ones, dropping some. The sample has some 220,000 clones; over 75% are singletons. Sequencing was carried out using peripheral blood. The receptors originated from a human donor in a cohort sampled during active COVID-19.

The chain combines TRBV14 with TRBJ2-2; D is uncertain. This CDR3 has 13 amino acids. Germline V lookup: CDR1 SGHDN, CDR2 FVKESK. V dropped 4 bases and J dropped 3 bases, with 6 bases sitting between them. The CDR3 sequence is CASSPQDTGELFF. CDR3 bases: TGTGCCAGCAGCCCGCAGGACACCGGGGAGCTGTTTTTT.

This chain links TRBV7-9 with TRBJ1-1; no firm D call. CDR1 is SEHNR and CDR2 is FQNEAQ in the germline V gene (reference sequence). The CDR3 covers 14 residues. Trimming pared 5 bases from V and 3 bases from J, leaving 13 bases between. The DNA for the CDR3 is TGTGCCAGCAGCGTTAGGTGGAGCGACACTGAAGCTTTCTTT. It translates to CASSVRWSDTEAFF. Complete variable domain (other parts from reference TRBV7-9 and TRBJ1-1): DTGVSQNPRHKITKRGQNVTFRCDPISEHNRLYWYRQTLGQGPEFLTYFQNEAQLEKSRLLSDRFSAERPKGSFSTLEIQRTEQGDSAMYLCASSVRWSDTEAFFGQGTRLTVV.

The V call is TRBV28, the J call TRBJ2-2; D call uncertain. The germline V and J ends were trimmed by 4 bases and 1 base, with 7 bases remaining between them. This CDR3 contains 14 residues. In germline, CDR1 is MDHEN, CDR2 SYDVKM. CDR3 bases: TGTGCCAGCAGTTCCACAAAGAACACCGGGGAGCTGTTTTTT. Translation gives CASSSTKNTGELFF.

J is TRBJ1-4 and V is TRBV28; D gene unclear. CDR1 is MDHEN and CDR2 is SYDVKM in the germline V gene. The CDR3 covers 15 residues. Between the trimmed V and J ends, which lost 1 base and 7 bases, there was a span of 13 bases. CDR3 loop: CASSLLQPRGEKLFF. The CDR3, as DNA: TGTGCCAGCAGTTTATTGCAGCCCCGGGGTGAAAAACTGTTTTTT.

This clone was found many times. V is TRBV18 and J is TRBJ1-5; TRBD1 agrees at 9 bases. V lost 8 bases, J lost 7 bases, and 6 bases stayed unmatched. Germline V gene data show CDR1 as KGHSH and CDR2 as LQKENI. CDR3 size: 13 residues. CDR3 DNA: TGTGCCAGCACAACAGGGGGCGGACAGCCCCAGCATTTT. Translation gives CASTTGGGQPQHF.

This clone was counted a few times. The junction departs from germline at one end; a sequencing error may be responsible. The rearrangement links TRBV7-7 to TRBJ2-2; D gene unclear. Germline V CDR1 and CDR2: SSHAT, FNYEAQ (reference sequence). The CDR3 sequence is 13 residues long. The chain's CDR3 is CASSLSATGELFF. The CDR3 DNA reads TGTGCTAGCAGCTTAAGCGCCACCGGGGAGCTGTTTTTT.

A note on this clone: Distinct nucleotide sequences in the sample also encode this CDR3. V gene TRBV5-1 combines with J gene TRBJ2-6; no clear D gene. Trimming left V 0 bases short and J 1 base short, with 5 bases between. Germline CDR1 reads SGHRS; CDR2 reads YFSETQ. The CDR3 has 15 residues. The CDR3 nucleotides read TGCGCCAGCAGCTTGGCCCCTTCTGGGGCCAACGTCCTGACTTTC. It is translated as CASSLAPSGANVLTF.

This rearrangement joins TRBV14 to TRBJ1-2, with D possibly being TRBD1 (5 bases). Per germline, CDR1 SGHDN and CDR2 FVKESK. V shed 0 bases and J shed 7 bases, with 9 bases lying between them. CDR3 size: 13 residues. CDR3 sequence: CASSQDGGGGYTF. CDR3 nucleotide sequence: TGTGCCAGCAGCCAAGACGGGGGAGGTGGCTACACCTTC.

The chain employs TRBV29-1 and TRBJ2-1, with D unclear. Germline V lookup: CDR1 SQVTM, CDR2 ANQGSEA. The V end lost 0 bases, the J end lost 2 bases, and 8 bases lay between the germline ends. There are 14 residues in the CDR3. CDR3 sequence: CSVEDARTYNEQFF. CDR3 sequence (DNA): TGCAGCGTTGAAGATGCCAGGACCTACAATGAGCAGTTCTTC.

The chain combines TRBV2 with TRBJ2-2, with 11 bases matching TRBD1. The CDR3 contains 15 residues. The J segment lost 6 bases and the V segment lost 6 bases, leaving 6 bases of the junction unmatched. Germline assignment: CDR1 SNHLY and CDR2 FYNNEI. DNA of the CDR3: TGTGCCAGCAGGTCTGGGACAGGGGGGGCCGGGGAGCTGTTTTTT. Encoded protein: CASRSGTGGAGELFF.

The CDR3 nucleotides read TGTGCCAGTAGTATAGGGACCCAGGCAGGCGGGGAGCAGTACTTC. Translating gives CASSIGTQAGGEQYF. The J gene is TRBJ2-7, the V gene TRBV19; D might be TRBD2 (5 bases). Trimming took off 1 base at V and 7 bases at J, with 17 bases between the two ends. This CDR3 is built from 15 residues. Germline CDR1 and CDR2: LNHDA and SQIVND (reference sequence).

The genes are TRBV9 and TRBJ2-7, with TRBD1 matching over 9 bases. V gave up 0 bases and J gave up 4 bases; unmatched junction bases: 5. The CDR3 runs to 15 residues. Germline-derived CDR1 and CDR2 are SGDLS and YYNGEE. The CDR3 coding sequence is TGTGCCAGCAGCGTAGGTCTGGGACAGGGATACGAGCAGTACTTC. As protein: CASSVGLGQGYEQYF. The whole variable domain, filled in from reference TRBV9 and TRBJ2-7, reads DSGVTQTPKHLITATGQRVTLRCSPRSGDLSVYWYQQSLDQGLQFLIQYYNGEERAKGNILERFSAQQFPDLHSELNLSSLELGDSALYFCASSVGLGQGYEQYFGPGTRLTVT.

This clone was seen only once. The chain combines TRBV5-1 with TRBJ2-7; 7 positions match TRBD2. With 4 bases clipped from V and 1 base from J, the junction kept 11 bases outside the gene matches. The CDR3 runs 16 residues. Germline V gene data show CDR1 as SGHRS and CDR2 as YFSETQ. Written as DNA, the CDR3 is TGCGCCAGCAGCCCTAGTCCAGCGGGATTATCCTACGAGCAGTACTTC. This encodes CASSPSPAGLSYEQYF.

This chain connects TRBV7-2 to TRBJ1-1, with a weak D call TRBD1 (5 bases). Trimming left V 1 base short and J 1 base short, with 10 bases between. The CDR3 has 15 amino acids. Germline assignment: CDR1 SGHTA and CDR2 FQGNSA. CDR3 region: CASSLVSGGNTEAFF. CDR3 nucleotides: TGTGCCAGCAGCTTAGTTTCGGGGGGGAACACTGAAGCTTTCTTT.

V is TRBV2 and J is TRBJ1-1; D is perhaps TRBD1 (5 bases). The CDR3 covers 14 residues. Per germline, CDR1 SNHLY and CDR2 FYNNEI. V was shortened by 7 bases and J by 4 bases, with 16 bases between the two germline ends. CDR3 in DNA: TGTGCCAGCATAGCGGGGCGGGGGTCCACTGAAGCTTTCTTT. Its protein product is CASIAGRGSTEAFF. Together with reference TRBV2 and TRBJ1-1, the CDR3 gives the full variable domain: EPEVTQTPSHQVTQMGQEVILRCVPISNHLYFYWYRQILGQKVEFLVSFYNNEISEKSEIFDDQFSVERPDGSNFTLKIRSTKLEDSAMYFCASIAGRGSTEAFFGQGTRLTVV.

This chain connects TRBV30 to TRBJ1-4; maybe TRBD1 (5 bases). In germline, CDR1 is GTSNPN, CDR2 SVGIG (reference sequence). Trimming shortened V by 1 base and J by 4 bases, and 10 bases separated the two germline ends. This CDR3 has 14 amino acids. CDR3 nucleotides: TGTGCCTGGAGTGAGGGCCAGGGTAATGAAAAACTGTTTTTT. Amino acid sequence: CAWSEGQGNEKLFF.

This chain links TRBV6-5 with TRBJ2-7; 8 nucleotides agree with TRBD1. Per germline, CDR1 MNHEY and CDR2 SVGAGI. V gave up 6 bases and J gave up 8 bases; unmatched junction bases: 3. This CDR3 region has 11 residues. This CDR3 is CASSGQGKQYF. As DNA, the CDR3 is TGTGCCAGCAGCGGACAGGGAAAGCAGTACTTC.

J is TRBJ2-3 and V is TRBV15; 9 nucleotides agree with TRBD2. There are 17 residues in the CDR3. Germline assignment: CDR1 LNHNV and CDR2 YYDKDF (reference sequence). V was clipped by 0 bases and J by 4 bases; unmatched bases: 8. Here the CDR3 DNA reads TGTGCCACCAGCAGAGATCAGAGAGCGGGAGGCCCAGATACGCAGTATTTT. It encodes CATSRDQRAGGPDTQYF.

This clone was detected a few times. The chain carries TRBV24-1 and TRBJ1-2; TRBD1 matches 10 bases. CDR1 and CDR2 from the germline V gene are KGHDR and SFDVKD. This CDR3 comprises 14 residues. V was pared by 8 bases and J by 5 bases, with 7 bases of the junction left unmatched. CDR3 bases: TGTGCCACCAACCGGGACAGGGGTATTTATGGCTACACCTTC. Encoded protein: CATNRDRGIYGYTF.